The 8 T cell receptor beta chains presented below share a single source sample, sequenced in a study of shared clonotypes between healthy human individuals. Measured with immunoSEQ multiplex PCR; TCRdb has only the in-frame clones, and not every one. The sample records about a million clones, over 75% being singletons. Sequenced sample: memory CD4+ T cells sorted from blood. Subset of the sample: CD45RA-negative fraction. The origin of the receptors is a man younger than 35 in good health.

This clone occurred a few times. The gene calls are TRBV14 and TRBJ2-3, with D possibly matching TRBD2 (6 bases). CDR1 and CDR2 (germline): SGHDN, FVKESK. V lost 3 bases to trimming and J lost 1 base, with 11 bases between them. CDR3 length equals 15 residues. CDR3 in amino acids: CASSHWWGGTDTQYF. Written as DNA, the CDR3 is TGTGCCAGCAGCCATTGGTGGGGGGGCACAGATACGCAGTATTTT. Full variable domain (remainder filled in from reference TRBV14 and TRBJ2-3): EAGVTQFPSHSVIEKGQTVTLRCDPISGHDNLYWYRRVMGKEIKFLLHFVKESKQDESGMPNNRFLAERTGGTYSTLKVQPAELEDSGVYFCASSHWWGGTDTQYFGPGTRLTVL.

This chain links TRBV10-1 with TRBJ2-3; the match to TRBD1 covers 8 bases. Trimming took 6 bases from V and 0 from J; bases not matched to a gene: 5. CDR3 length equals 15 residues. CDR1 and CDR2 from the germline V gene are WNHNN and SYGVQD (reference sequence). The CDR3 protein is CASSRGQGSTDTQYF. CDR3 in DNA: TGCGCCAGCAGCCGCGGACAGGGTAGCACAGATACGCAGTATTTT.

The gene calls are TRBV4-1 and TRBJ2-5, with 9 bases identical to TRBD2. V lost 1 base, J lost 4 bases, and 13 bases stayed unmatched. In germline, CDR1 is MGHRA, CDR2 YSYEKL. The CDR3 extends over 18 amino acids. This CDR3 reads CASSQGTSSGSVRETQYF. Here the CDR3 DNA reads TGCGCCAGCAGCCAAGGCACTAGTAGCGGGAGTGTCAGAGAGACCCAGTACTTC.

Only one count was recorded for this clone. This chain connects TRBV27 to TRBJ2-7, with TRBD1 as a possible D gene (5 bases). V was clipped by 3 bases and J by 2 bases, with 8 bases between them. Germline loops: CDR1 MNHEY, CDR2 SMNVEV (reference sequence). CDR3 length: 13 amino acids. The CDR3 region is CASSLQDTYEQYF. CDR3 sequence (DNA): TGTGCCAGCAGTTTGCAGGACACCTACGAGCAGTACTTC.

V and J are TRBV6-6 and TRBJ1-4; D ambiguous. V was trimmed by 2 bases and J by 3 bases, leaving 10 bases between them. CDR1 and CDR2 from the germline V gene are MNHNY and SVGAGI (reference sequence). CDR3 length: 15 residues. CDR3 nucleotides: TGTGCCAGCAGTTACCCGGAGGCAGCTAATGAAAAACTGTTTTTT. Protein sequence: CASSYPEAANEKLFF.

V and J are TRBV29-1 and TRBJ2-3; 7 bases line up with TRBD2. Trimming at V came to 6 bases and at J to 3 bases, leaving 12 bases not matched to a gene. The CDR3 contains 15 residues. The germline CDR1 and CDR2 sequences are SQVTM and ANQGSEA. For the CDR3, the DNA is TGCAGCGTGAACGGGGGGTGGACCGGGACAGATACGCAGTATTTT. It codes for CSVNGGWTGTDTQYF.

The chain uses TRBV18 and TRBJ2-5; 8 bases are shared with TRBD2. CDR1 is KGHSH and CDR2 is LQKENI in the germline V gene. V was pared by 1 base and J by 4 bases, with 5 bases of the junction left unmatched. The CDR3 spans 15 residues. CDR3 sequence: CASSPLTSVGETQYF. The CDR3 nucleotides are TGTGCCAGCTCACCACTGACTAGCGTCGGAGAGACCCAGTACTTC.

This clone was counted a few times. The V gene is TRBV5-6, the J gene TRBJ1-2; 8 bases align to TRBD1. Germline V lookup: CDR1 SGHDT, CDR2 YYEEEE. The CDR3 loop spans 12 amino acids. With 4 bases clipped from V and 7 bases from J, the junction kept 3 bases outside the gene matches. CDR3 loop: CASSIGQGGYTF. CDR3 bases: TGTGCCAGCAGCATCGGACAGGGTGGCTACACCTTC.